Following are 14 T cell receptor beta chains from one sample sequenced in a study of cytomegalovirus exposure and HLA in healthy donors. PCR employed 60 Vbeta and 13 Jbeta primers. Here immunoSEQ multiplex PCR was the method, and the copy in TCRdb shows in-frame clones only, minus some. The data hold about 95,000 clones, with 60% to 85% observed a single time. Material for sequencing was PBMCs. The receptors originated from a woman aged 40 to 50 in good health and CMV-seronegative.

The gene calls are TRBV14 and TRBJ1-5; D is uncertain. The CDR3 covers 14 residues. V was trimmed by 1 base and J by 6 bases, leaving 10 bases between them. Germline assignment: CDR1 SGHDN and CDR2 FVKESK. CDR3 amino acids: CASSQAGLAQPQHF. CDR3 DNA sequence: TGTGCCAGCAGCCAAGCGGGTCTTGCTCAGCCCCAGCATTTT.

The chain has TRBV19 and TRBJ2-7; TRBD1 agrees at 9 bases. Germline lookup yields CDR1 LNHDA and CDR2 SQIVND (reference sequence). The CDR3 consists of 15 residues. The V and J ends lost 3 bases and 4 bases, in that order; junction bases with no gene match: 7. The DNA of the CDR3 is TGTGCCAGTAGTATGGGGACAGGGAAGAGGTACGAGCAGTACTTC. Protein: CASSMGTGKRYEQYF.

The chain is built from TRBV5-6 and TRBJ2-1, with 7 positions matching TRBD2. The length of the CDR3 is 14 residues. After removal of 3 bases from V and 4 bases from J, the junction contained 4 bases not matched to a gene. Per the germline V gene, CDR1 is SGHDT and CDR2 is YYEEEE. CDR3 protein: CASSYLAGYNEQFF. The CDR3 DNA reads TGTGCCAGCAGCTACTTAGCGGGTTACAATGAGCAGTTCTTC.

This chain joins TRBV6-4 and TRBJ2-7, with D uncertain. Germline V gene lookup returns CDR1 MRHNA and CDR2 SNTAGT. The CDR3 consists of 15 residues. V lost 0 bases and J lost 0, with 9 bases in between. The CDR3 spells CASSDSGLLSYEQYF. In nucleotides, the CDR3 is TGTGCCAGCAGTGACTCGGGCCTTCTCTCCTACGAGCAGTACTTC.

J is TRBJ1-1 and V is TRBV7-2; 8 bases map to TRBD1. The CDR3 is made up of 12 amino acids. Germline CDR1 is SGHTA and CDR2 is FQGNSA. V lost 4 bases, J lost 11 bases, and 6 bases stayed unmatched. The CDR3 DNA is TGTGCCAGCAGCTCGGACAGGGTTGGCGCTTTCTTT. Amino acids: CASSSDRVGAFF.

The rearrangement links TRBV9 to TRBJ1-1, with a tentative D call TRBD1 (5 bases). This CDR3 is 14 amino acids long. Germline-derived CDR1 and CDR2 are SGDLS and YYNGEE. The V gene lost 4 bases and the J gene lost 3 bases, with 13 bases spanning the gap. CDR3 sequence: CASSPHRSDTEAFF. In DNA form, the CDR3 reads TGTGCCAGCAGCCCCCACAGGAGTGACACTGAAGCTTTCTTT.

The rearrangement joins TRBV7-7 to TRBJ2-3, with a weak D call TRBD2 (5 bases). This CDR3 is built from 15 residues. Deletions cut 0 bases from V and 3 bases from J, with 10 bases between. Germline V gene sequence: CDR1 SSHAT, CDR2 FNYEAQ (reference sequence). The CDR3: CASSLAGSGTDTQYF. DNA for the CDR3: TGTGCCAGCAGCTTAGCGGGGAGTGGGACAGATACGCAGTATTTT.

In regard to this clone: The same CDR3 also results from other DNA sequences found in this sample. The rearrangement joins TRBV6-5 to TRBJ1-1; D unresolved. This CDR3 has 11 amino acids. The germline V gene encodes CDR1 MNHEY and CDR2 SVGAGI. With 0 bases removed from V and 10 bases from J, the gap between germline ends came to 6 bases. CDR3 DNA sequence: TGTGCCAGCAGTTACTCGGGCAGAGCTTTCTTT. Its translation is CASSYSGRAFF.

The genes are TRBV4-2 and TRBJ2-7, with 9 nucleotides matching TRBD1. The trim removed 3 bases at V and 0 bases at J, leaving 3 bases unmatched. Germline V gene sequence: CDR1 LGHNA, CDR2 YNFKEQ. The CDR3 is 15 residues long. CDR3 amino acids: CASSHLGQGSYEQYF. CDR3 DNA: TGTGCCAGCAGCCACCTGGGACAGGGCTCCTACGAGCAGTACTTC.

The CDR3 DNA reads TGTGCCAGCAGCTCGCAGGGCTACGAGCAGTACTTC. The encoded protein is CASSSQGYEQYF. The chain couples TRBV7-9 to TRBJ2-7, with D perhaps matching TRBD1 (5 bases). Germline CDR1 reads SEHNR; CDR2 reads FQNEAQ (reference sequence). With 4 bases removed from V and 3 bases from J, the gap between germline ends came to 7 bases. This CDR3 comprises 12 residues.

The chain is built from TRBV13 and TRBJ1-1; possible D gene TRBD1, 6 bases. V lost 6 bases and J lost 0, with 17 bases in between. Germline CDR1 reads PRHDT; CDR2 reads FYEKMQ (reference sequence). The CDR3 loop spans 16 amino acids. Here the CDR3 reads CASRVGGAPMNTEAFF. The CDR3 DNA is TGTGCCAGCAGAGTTGGGGGCGCCCCCATGAACACTGAAGCTTTCTTT.

The J gene is TRBJ2-3, the V gene TRBV13; D may be TRBD2 (6 bases). V gave up 2 bases and J gave up 9 bases, with 9 bases separating them. The germline V gene encodes CDR1 PRHDT and CDR2 FYEKMQ (reference sequence). The CDR3 covers 12 residues. CDR3 sequence (DNA): TGTGCCAGCAGCTTATTGGAGGGCACGCAGTATTTT. Amino acid sequence: CASSLLEGTQYF.

The chain combines TRBV7-2 with TRBJ1-2; the match to TRBD1 covers 8 bases. Per germline, CDR1 SGHTA and CDR2 FQGNSA. Unmatched junction bases numbered 5, after V lost 1 base and J lost 4 bases. The CDR3 has 15 residues. CDR3 DNA: TGTGCCAGCAGCTTAGACACAGGGGGGTTCTATGGCTACACCTTC. It is translated as CASSLDTGGFYGYTF.

This chain joins TRBV27 and TRBJ1-2; 8 nucleotides match TRBD1. The germline CDR1 and CDR2 sequences are MNHEY and SMNVEV (reference sequence). V dropped 3 bases and J dropped 2; count of bases not matched to a gene: 2. CDR3 length equals 14 residues. CDR3 region: CASSLTGANYGYTF. In DNA, the CDR3 is TGTGCCAGCAGTTTGACAGGGGCCAACTATGGCTACACCTTC.